This T cell receptor beta chain was documented in a study of cytomegalovirus exposure and HLA in healthy donors. Across the whole study: Earlier results showed 117 million unique TCR beta sequences derived from 150 million to 200 million T cells. Unique TCRs from HLA-typed donors, roughly 89 million of them, were held in an early data release.

The germline V and J ends were trimmed by 2 bases and 2 bases, with 9 bases remaining between them. CDR1 and CDR2 (germline): MNHEY, SVGAGI. This CDR3 is 15 amino acids long. Primers for the PCR totalled 60 Vbeta and 13 Jbeta. This table comes from immunoSEQ multiplex PCR, and its TCRdb copy is limited to in-frame clones, with some not included. The table lists roughly 130,000 clones, around three quarters of them singletons. This clone has just a few counts. The chain carries TRBV6-5 and TRBJ1-4; maybe TRBD1 (5 bases). The sequenced sample consisted of PBMCs. The receptor's source is a young man in good health and CMV-seronegative. The CDR3 DNA reads as TGTGCCAGCAGTTACCAGAAGGGGACTAATGAAAAACTGTTTTTT. It yields the protein CASSYQKGTNEKLFF.